This entry concerns a single T cell receptor (beta chain). Profiling relied on immunoSEQ multiplex PCR, and the TCRdb table lists in-frame clones only, not all of them. The data hold around 97,000 clones, with around 87% observed a single time. Trimming took off 5 bases at V and 3 bases at J, with 6 bases between the two ends. The CDR3 contains 12 residues. The germline CDR1 and CDR2 sequences are LNHDA and SQIVND (reference sequence). The data were taken from a study of blood T cell repertoires in COVID-19. This chain joins TRBV19 and TRBJ2-3; unclear D gene. The sequencing input was peripheral blood. The TCR comes from a human donor in a cohort sampled during active COVID-19. CDR3 bases: TGTGCCAGTAGTCGTTTAACAGATACGCAGTATTTT. This sequence encodes CASSRLTDTQYF.